These 13 T cell receptor beta chains were sequenced from one sample in a study of identifying expanded T cells in peripheral blood. The method was immunoSEQ multiplex PCR; TCRdb's version includes in-frame clones alone and lacks a portion of them. The repertoire consists of about 91,000 clones, with 88% occurring once and the leading ten covering 3.9%. The sample taken for sequencing was blood. These TCRs come from a person between 18 and 70 years old in good health.

The chain has TRBV5-1 and TRBJ2-5, with 9 bases lining up with TRBD1. CDR1 SGHRS and CDR2 YFSETQ come from the germline V gene. V gave up 1 base and J gave up 5 bases; unmatched junction bases: 9. This CDR3 comprises 16 residues. CDR3 protein: CASSLQTGGAVETQYF. The CDR3 coding sequence is TGCGCCAGCAGCTTGCAGACAGGGGGAGCGGTGGAGACCCAGTACTTC.

This clone was detected once. The V gene is TRBV19, the J gene TRBJ1-2; D might be TRBD1 (5 bases). Germline CDR1 and CDR2: LNHDA and SQIVND (reference sequence). CDR3 length: 12 amino acids. Trimming cost V 9 bases and J 3 bases, with 11 bases left between them. The CDR3 DNA sequence: TGTGCCAGCTCAGGGAAACACTATGGCTACACCTTC. Its translation: CASSGKHYGYTF.

The V and J genes are TRBV10-1 and TRBJ2-1, with TRBD2 identical over 7 bases. Germline lookup yields CDR1 WNHNN and CDR2 SYGVQD (reference sequence). V shed 0 bases and J 11 bases; nucleotides not matched to a gene: 4. The CDR3 length is 13 residues. The CDR3 protein is CASSESGLSQQFF. CDR3 nucleotides: TGCGCCAGCAGTGAGTCGGGACTATCTCAGCAGTTCTTC.

This clone was counted once. The rearrangement joins TRBV30 to TRBJ2-3; D might be TRBD1 (5 bases). V was clipped by 3 bases and J by 6 bases, with 16 bases between them. Germline V lookup: CDR1 GTSNPN, CDR2 SVGIG (reference sequence). The CDR3 is 14 residues long. CDR3 DNA: TGTGCCTGGAGAAGGGGCACCTCGGAGGATACGCAGTATTTT. Its translation is CAWRRGTSEDTQYF.

The genes are TRBV7-9 and TRBJ2-1, with 9 bases identical to TRBD2. CDR1 is SEHNR and CDR2 is FQNEAQ in the germline V gene (reference sequence). This CDR3 comprises 17 residues. Trimming took 2 bases from V and 0 from J; bases not matched to a gene: 5. CDR3 amino acids: CASSLLLAGVSYNEQFF. The CDR3 region has the DNA TGTGCCAGCAGCTTACTACTAGCGGGCGTCTCCTACAATGAGCAGTTCTTC.

This chain uses TRBV5-3 with TRBJ2-1, with D possibly matching TRBD1 (7 bases). TRBV5-3 is placed among ORFs of uncertain function. V lost 4 bases and J 9 bases, leaving 20 bases between the germline ends. The CDR3 spans 15 residues. The CDR3: CARSDDREEFGEQFF. CDR3 DNA: TGTGCCAGAAGCGATGACAGGGAGGAATTTGGTGAGCAGTTCTTC.

The J gene is TRBJ2-1, the V gene TRBV11-3; D is unclear. This CDR3 spans 14 amino acids. Deletions cut 1 base from V and 5 bases from J, with 9 bases between. The V gene's germline CDR1 is SGHNT and CDR2 YENEEA. CDR3 coding DNA: TGTGCCAGCAGCTTAGGGAGAGGCAACAATGAGCAGTTCTTC. Translating gives CASSLGRGNNEQFF.

The CDR3: CASSQDPPEGTEAFF. In nucleotides, the CDR3 is TGCGCCAGCAGCCAAGATCCCCCAGAAGGCACTGAAGCTTTCTTT. This rearrangement joins TRBV4-1 to TRBJ1-1; no clear D gene. The CDR3 runs to 15 residues. Germline-derived CDR1 and CDR2 are MGHRA and YSYEKL. Trimming pared 0 bases from V and 4 bases from J, leaving 12 bases between.

The gene calls are TRBV28 and TRBJ1-3; D is ambiguous. The CDR3 is 15 amino acids. Germline CDR1 is MDHEN and CDR2 is SYDVKM. Trimming shortened V by 4 bases and J by 0 bases, and 10 bases separated the two germline ends. The CDR3 sequence is CASSSLVFSGNTIYF. Written as DNA, the CDR3 is TGTGCCAGCAGTTCGTTAGTCTTCTCTGGAAACACCATATATTTT.

The chain carries TRBV25-1 and TRBJ1-6; unclear D gene. CDR3 length: 12 amino acids. Trimming removed 5 bases from V and 10 bases from J, with 9 bases in between. In germline, CDR1 is MGHDK, CDR2 SYGVNS. The CDR3 nucleotides read TGTGCCAGCAGTAGAGGGCCCTCACCCCTCCACTTT. It codes for CASSRGPSPLHF.

The chain employs TRBV30 and TRBJ2-3, with D uncertain. V lost 3 bases to trimming and J lost 0 bases, with 7 bases between them. The CDR3 sequence is 13 residues long. Germline V gives CDR1 GTSNPN, CDR2 SVGIG (reference sequence). CDR3 sequence: CAWSTTSTDTQYF. CDR3 sequence (DNA): TGTGCCTGGAGCACTACAAGCACAGATACGCAGTATTTT. Full variable domain (missing parts from reference TRBV30 and TRBJ2-3): SQTIHQWPATLVQPVGSPLSLECTVEGTSNPNLYWYRQAAGRGLQLLFYSVGIGQISSEVPQNLSASRPQDRQFILSSKKLLLSDSGFYLCAWSTTSTDTQYFGPGTRLTVL.

This clone was found a few times. The rearrangement links TRBV6-6 to TRBJ2-6; no definite D call. The CDR3 is 15 amino acids. Looked up from germline, CDR1 is MNHNY and CDR2 is SVGAGI (reference sequence). Trimming left V 5 bases short and J 0 bases short, with 8 bases between. In DNA form, the CDR3 reads TGTGCCAGCAGTAGGGATTTCTCTGGGGCCAACGTCCTGACTTTC. It encodes CASSRDFSGANVLTF.

The chain links TRBV9 to TRBJ2-7; weak D call: TRBD1 (6 bases). Germline V gives CDR1 SGDLS, CDR2 YYNGEE. The CDR3 totals 15 residues. Trimming removed 0 bases from V and 4 bases from J, with 14 bases in between. The CDR3 nucleotides read TGTGCCAGCAGCGTAGGGCAGGGGACATTATACGAGCAGTACTTC. Its protein is CASSVGQGTLYEQYF.